This section outlines one TCR beta chain sequence together with its context. The sample is drawn from a study of blood T cell repertoires in COVID-19. Study as a whole: COVID-19 samples, acute and convalescent, were from the United States, Italy and Spain. T cells, B-cell-depleted T cells, or PBMCs supplied cDNA or gDNA.

V lost 3 bases and J lost 1; bases outside the gene matches: 16. Germline CDR1 is SGHRS and CDR2 is YFSETQ. The CDR3 consists of 19 residues. Original data processing: From reference gene primer amplification, estimates of nucleated cell counts were derived. The data were produced by immunoSEQ multiplex PCR, yet TCRdb's version contains in-frame clones alone and is incomplete. The V and J calls and clone size were taken over from that table, and D and trimming were inferred from the DNA. This table has approximately 77,000 clones, 80% appearing once. The sequencing sample was made of peripheral blood. The receptor was isolated from a woman aged 65 to 85 with acute or convalescent COVID-19. V gene TRBV5-1 combines with J gene TRBJ2-5; TRBD2 matches 9 bases. CDR3 sequence (DNA): TGCGCCAGCAGCTGGAGGCCCTTAGGGGCGGGGGGGATCCAAGAGACCCAGTACTTC. Protein sequence: CASSWRPLGAGGIQETQYF.